These T cell receptor beta chains were read from a single sample in a study of T cells after yellow fever vaccination. Each CDR3 protein is one row after TCRdb ran MiXCR on the 5' RACE reads. The table shows 200,000 to 300,000 distinct CDR3 sequences, with under 15% occurring only once. The sequencing here drew on CD4+ T cells sorted from PBMCs, taken 45 days after the yellow fever booster vaccination. The origin of the receptors is a man aged 25 to 40 who received the YFV17D yellow fever vaccine. The CDR3 runs from the conserved cysteine through the conserved F or W. A D gene is named only where the DNA matches it firmly. A row's size may be missing; if present it is once, few, many or a size class.

cdr3_nt: TGCGCCAGCAAGAAATTCCGGACGACAGGGTTGGAGACCCAGTACTTC; cdr3_aa: CASKKFRTTGLETQYF; clone_size: -; v_call: TRBV5-1; d_call: TRBD1; j_call: TRBJ2-5
cdr3_nt: TGTGCCAGCAGTTTATCTAGCAGAGACGATGGCTACACCTTC; cdr3_aa: CASSLSSRDDGYTF; clone_size: few; v_call: TRBV27; d_call: -; j_call: TRBJ1-2
cdr3_nt: TGTGCCAGCAAGGCTAGCGGAAACTACGAGCAGTACTTC; cdr3_aa: CASKASGNYEQYF; clone_size: -; v_call: TRBV27; d_call: TRBD2; j_call: TRBJ2-7
cdr3_nt: TGTGCCTCCTATGGGGACACTGAAGCTTTCTTT; cdr3_aa: CASYGDTEAFF; clone_size: few; v_call: TRBV27; d_call: -; j_call: TRBJ1-1
cdr3_nt: TGTGCCAGCACTGTCATGAGGGGCGGCGGGGAGACCCAGTACTTC; cdr3_aa: CASTVMRGGGETQYF; clone_size: -; v_call: TRBV12-3/TRBV12-4; d_call: -; j_call: TRBJ2-5
cdr3_nt: TGCAGCGTTGGTGAGGACAGCAATCAGCCCCAGCATTTT; cdr3_aa: CSVGEDSNQPQHF; clone_size: many; v_call: TRBV29-1; d_call: -; j_call: TRBJ1-5
cdr3_nt: TGCAGTGCTAGGCCGAATGCGGGGAGCAATAGCAATCAGCCCCAGCATTTT; cdr3_aa: CSARPNAGSNSNQPQHF; clone_size: few; v_call: TRBV20-1; d_call: -; j_call: TRBJ1-5
cdr3_nt: TGTGCCAGCAGCTTATCTAGGGGCTACCAAGAGACCCAGTACTTC; cdr3_aa: CASSLSRGYQETQYF; clone_size: few; v_call: TRBV7-9; d_call: -; j_call: TRBJ2-5
cdr3_nt: TGTGCCACCAGTGATTTCACCGACTATCAAGAGACCCAGTACTTC; cdr3_aa: CATSDFTDYQETQYF; clone_size: few; v_call: TRBV24-1; d_call: -; j_call: TRBJ2-5
cdr3_nt: TGTGCCAGCCATCTTATACTGGGGTCCGGGGAGCTGTTTTTT; cdr3_aa: CASHLILGSGELFF; clone_size: -; v_call: TRBV6-1; d_call: -; j_call: TRBJ2-2
cdr3_nt: TGTGCCAGCAGCTCGACTAGCGGCCCGTTTGAGCAGTACTTC; cdr3_aa: CASSSTSGPFEQYF; clone_size: few; v_call: TRBV7-2; d_call: TRBD2; j_call: TRBJ2-7
cdr3_nt: TGCAGTGCTAGAGTTTCCGGACAGGGAACGGCTGGGGCCAACGTCCTGACTTTC; cdr3_aa: CSARVSGQGTAGANVLTF; clone_size: many; v_call: TRBV20-1; d_call: TRBD1; j_call: TRBJ2-6
cdr3_nt: TGTGCCATCAGTGAGAGGACAGGGGGCCAAGAGACCCAGTACTTC; cdr3_aa: CAISERTGGQETQYF; clone_size: -; v_call: TRBV10-3; d_call: TRBD1; j_call: TRBJ2-5
cdr3_nt: TGCTGTGCTAGAGATCCGGAGGGGGGGCGTACAGATACGCAGTATTTT; cdr3_aa: CCARDPEGGRTDTQYF; clone_size: once; v_call: TRBV20-1; d_call: -; j_call: TRBJ2-3
cdr3_nt: TGCAGTGCTAGAGATGAGGGCACCTATGGCTACACCTTC; cdr3_aa: CSARDEGTYGYTF; clone_size: -; v_call: TRBV20-1; d_call: -; j_call: TRBJ1-2
cdr3_nt: TGCAGTGTATCCGGGACAGGGGGCGCGAGGGCCAACGAGCAGTACTTC; cdr3_aa: CSVSGTGGARANEQYF; clone_size: -; v_call: TRBV20-1; d_call: TRBD1; j_call: TRBJ2-7
cdr3_nt: TGTGCCAGCAGCCGACTAGCGGAATACGAGCAGTACTTC; cdr3_aa: CASSRLAEYEQYF; clone_size: -; v_call: TRBV3-1; d_call: TRBD2; j_call: TRBJ2-7